A selection of T cell receptor beta chains follows, all from one sample in a study of cytotoxic CD8 clonotypes in ibrutinib-treated CLL. The data were produced by immunoSEQ multiplex PCR, yet TCRdb's version contains in-frame clones alone and is incomplete. The sample lists about 6,700 clones, 60% to 80% occurring once. The source was PBMCs, collected before ibrutinib treatment. Receptor source: a human donor with chronic lymphocytic leukemia. Each CDR3 is given with its conserved first and last residue. A D gene is named only where the DNA matches it firmly. Not all rows give a size; the values are once, few, many and, for expanded clones, a class.

D gene: .; V gene: TRBV2; clone size: .; J gene: TRBJ1-5; CDR3 DNA: TGTGCCAGCAGTGAAGGGTCGGCAGGGACCCCCCAGCATTTT; CDR3 protein: CASSEGSAGTPQHF
D gene: .; V gene: TRBV6-5; clone size: .; J gene: TRBJ1-2; CDR3 DNA: TGTGCCAGCAGACCACACGGAGGACTTGATGGCTACACCTTC; CDR3 protein: CASRPHGGLDGYTF
D gene: .; V gene: TRBV6-4; clone size: .; J gene: TRBJ2-7; CDR3 DNA: TGTGCCAGCAGTCGAAGTGTTGGGAACATCTACGAGCAGTACTTC; CDR3 protein: CASSRSVGNIYEQYF
D gene: TRBD1; V gene: TRBV19; clone size: .; J gene: TRBJ2-7; CDR3 DNA: TGTGCCAGGGCAGGGTGGGACAGTCTCTACGAGCAGTACTTC; CDR3 protein: CARAGWDSLYEQYF
D gene: .; V gene: TRBV6-4; clone size: .; J gene: TRBJ2-5; CDR3 DNA: TGTGCCAGCAGCCTACGACCGGGCGGCGGGGAGACCCAGTACTTC; CDR3 protein: CASSLRPGGGETQYF
D gene: TRBD1; V gene: TRBV27; clone size: once; J gene: TRBJ2-7; CDR3 DNA: TGTGCCAGCAGTTTAGGACAGGGAACTAAGCAGTACTTC; CDR3 protein: CASSLGQGTKQYF
D gene: TRBD2; V gene: TRBV19; clone size: .; J gene: TRBJ2-5; CDR3 DNA: TGTGCCAGTAGTATTTTCGGGAGGCAAGAGACCCAGTACTTC; CDR3 protein: CASSIFGRQETQYF
D gene: TRBD1; V gene: TRBV29-1; clone size: .; J gene: TRBJ1-4; CDR3 DNA: TGCAGCGTTGACGCCCCGGGACAGGGGGATGAAAAACTGTTTTTT; CDR3 protein: CSVDAPGQGDEKLFF
D gene: .; V gene: TRBV6-6; clone size: .; J gene: TRBJ2-3; CDR3 DNA: TGTGCCAGCAGTTCAGTGGCAGGCACAGATACGCAGTATTTT; CDR3 protein: CASSSVAGTDTQYF
D gene: TRBD2; V gene: TRBV27; clone size: .; J gene: TRBJ2-7; CDR3 DNA: TGTGCCAGCAGTCGTGGACTAGCGGGAGGTTTTGCCTACGAGCAGTACTTC; CDR3 protein: CASSRGLAGGFAYEQYF
D gene: .; V gene: TRBV18; clone size: .; J gene: TRBJ1-6; CDR3 DNA: TGTGCCAGCTCACCAAGGGTTCGTAATTCACCCCTCCACTTT; CDR3 protein: CASSPRVRNSPLHF
D gene: .; V gene: TRBV29-1; clone size: .; J gene: TRBJ1-2; CDR3 DNA: TGCAGCGTTGACCGGGGGTCGGGGTATGGCTACACCTTC; CDR3 protein: CSVDRGSGYGYTF
D gene: TRBD1; V gene: TRBV7-3; clone size: .; J gene: TRBJ2-1; CDR3 DNA: TGTGCCAGCAGCTTAAGGGGGACAGGGAATTCCCGCAATGAGCAGTTCTTC; CDR3 protein: CASSLRGTGNSRNEQFF
D gene: .; V gene: TRBV29-1; clone size: .; J gene: TRBJ2-2; CDR3 DNA: TGCAGCGTTGTAAGCTGGACCGGGGAGCTGTTTTTT; CDR3 protein: CSVVSWTGELFF
D gene: .; V gene: TRBV7-6; clone size: .; J gene: TRBJ1-1; CDR3 DNA: TGTGCCAGCAGCTTAGCCGACAGGACCCTAGGGAACACTGAAGCTTTCTTT; CDR3 protein: CASSLADRTLGNTEAFF
D gene: TRBD1; V gene: TRBV6-1; clone size: .; J gene: TRBJ1-5; CDR3 DNA: TGTGCCAGCAGTGAATTACTCGGGACAGGGAACAATCAGCCCCAGCATTTT; CDR3 protein: CASSELLGTGNNQPQHF
D gene: TRBD1; V gene: TRBV7-6; clone size: .; J gene: TRBJ1-2; CDR3 DNA: TGTGCCAGCAGCTTACAACTTTTTTACAGGGGATACGATGGCTACACCTTC; CDR3 protein: CASSLQLFYRGYDGYTF
D gene: .; V gene: TRBV5-6; clone size: .; J gene: TRBJ2-7; CDR3 DNA: TGTGCCAGCGCTTTACTAGGATCGGCCTACGAGCAGTACTTC; CDR3 protein: CASALLGSAYEQYF
D gene: .; V gene: TRBV5-1; clone size: .; J gene: TRBJ1-1; CDR3 DNA: TGCGCCAGCAGAGGGCTGGTGAACACTGAAGCTTTCTTT; CDR3 protein: CASRGLVNTEAFF
D gene: TRBD1; V gene: TRBV28; clone size: .; J gene: TRBJ1-1; CDR3 DNA: TGTGCCAGCAGTTTTTGGTCCCGGGACAGCGACACTGAAGCTTTCTTT; CDR3 protein: CASSFWSRDSDTEAFF
D gene: .; V gene: TRBV18; clone size: once; J gene: TRBJ1-4; CDR3 DNA: TGTGCCAGCTCACCTCAGGGGACCGCGAATGAAAAACTGTTTTTT; CDR3 protein: CASSPQGTANEKLFF
D gene: .; V gene: TRBV2; clone size: .; J gene: TRBJ1-2; CDR3 DNA: TGTGCCAGCAGTGAAGCCGGCGGACCGATGTTTTTCGGCTACACCTTC; CDR3 protein: CASSEAGGPMFFGYTF
D gene: .; V gene: TRBV4-2; clone size: once; J gene: TRBJ2-6; CDR3 DNA: TGTGCCAGCAGCCAAGCAGTCTCTGGGGCCAACGTCCTGACTTTC; CDR3 protein: CASSQAVSGANVLTF
D gene: .; V gene: TRBV12-2; clone size: .; J gene: TRBJ2-1; CDR3 DNA: TGTGCAAGTCGCCATAACACCGGGACTAGCGGGAGCCGACCCTACAATGAGCAGTTCTTC; CDR3 protein: CASRHNTGTSGSRPYNEQFF
D gene: .; V gene: TRBV10-2; clone size: .; J gene: TRBJ1-4; CDR3 DNA: TGCGCCAGCAGTGATGTACAGGGCTCTAATGAAAAACTGTTTTTT; CDR3 protein: CASSDVQGSNEKLFF
D gene: .; V gene: TRBV2; clone size: .; J gene: TRBJ1-3; CDR3 DNA: TGTGCCAGCAGTGTAAGAGGCGGAAACACCATATATTTT; CDR3 protein: CASSVRGGNTIYF
D gene: .; V gene: TRBV11-2; clone size: .; J gene: TRBJ2-1; CDR3 DNA: TGTGCCAGCAGCCACCCCAGGGTAACTGAGCAGTTCTTC; CDR3 protein: CASSHPRVTEQFF
D gene: .; V gene: TRBV2; clone size: .; J gene: TRBJ2-2; CDR3 DNA: TGTGCCAGCAGTCTACCGGGGAACACCGGGGAGCTGTTTTTT; CDR3 protein: CASSLPGNTGELFF
D gene: .; V gene: TRBV11-2; clone size: .; J gene: TRBJ1-2; CDR3 DNA: TGTGCCAGCAGTGACCGCCGTACGGCAGGTGGCTACACCTTC; CDR3 protein: CASSDRRTAGGYTF
D gene: TRBD1; V gene: TRBV5-4; clone size: .; J gene: TRBJ1-4; CDR3 DNA: TGTGCCAGCAGCTCCCGCAAATGGACAGGGGGGAATGAAAAACTGTTTTTT; CDR3 protein: CASSSRKWTGGNEKLFF
D gene: .; V gene: TRBV12-2; clone size: .; J gene: TRBJ1-1; CDR3 DNA: TGTGCAAGTCGGCCGGGACAGGGGGCGCGAACTGAAGCTTTCTTT; CDR3 protein: CASRPGQGARTEAFF
D gene: TRBD1; V gene: TRBV27; clone size: .; J gene: TRBJ1-6; CDR3 DNA: TGTGCCAGCAGTTGGACAGGGGGCACGGATTCACCCCTCCACTTT; CDR3 protein: CASSWTGGTDSPLHF
D gene: .; V gene: TRBV29-1; clone size: few; J gene: TRBJ2-3; CDR3 DNA: TGCAGCGTTGAAGAGGGGACGGCTCATACGCAGTATTTT; CDR3 protein: CSVEEGTAHTQYF
D gene: TRBD2; V gene: TRBV18; clone size: .; J gene: TRBJ2-1; CDR3 DNA: TGTGCCAGCTCACCAAGGACTAGCGGGGGGGCTGGTGAGCAGTTCTTC; CDR3 protein: CASSPRTSGGAGEQFF
D gene: .; V gene: TRBV15; clone size: few; J gene: TRBJ1-1; CDR3 DNA: TGTGCCACCACTCCACTGTTGACAGCTATGAACACTGAAGCTTTCTTT; CDR3 protein: CATTPLLTAMNTEAFF
D gene: TRBD1; V gene: TRBV5-1; clone size: .; J gene: TRBJ1-2; CDR3 DNA: TGCGCCAGCAACACAGGGGGGACCTATGGCTACACCTTC; CDR3 protein: CASNTGGTYGYTF
D gene: .; V gene: TRBV7-9; clone size: .; J gene: TRBJ1-4; CDR3 DNA: TGTGCCAGCAGCCCCAGAAAGGTGGCTAATGAAAAACTGTTTTTT; CDR3 protein: CASSPRKVANEKLFF
D gene: TRBD1; V gene: TRBV19; clone size: .; J gene: TRBJ1-5; CDR3 DNA: TGTGCCAGTAGTACAGAACCCCATACAGGGGTGGGGGATCAGCCCCAGCATTTT; CDR3 protein: CASSTEPHTGVGDQPQHF
D gene: .; V gene: TRBV12-5; clone size: .; J gene: TRBJ1-4; CDR3 DNA: TGTGCTAGTGGTTTCCCCCGGGACCACACCCGGGAGGTGTTTTTT; CDR3 protein: CASGFPRDHTREVFF
D gene: TRBD1; V gene: TRBV10-3; clone size: large; J gene: TRBJ1-4; CDR3 DNA: TGTGCCATCAGTAGGGGGGACAGCACTAATGAAAAACTGTTTTTT; CDR3 protein: CAISRGDSTNEKLFF
D gene: .; V gene: TRBV10-3; clone size: once; J gene: TRBJ1-1; CDR3 DNA: TGTGCCATCAGGGCTGGATATGCTGAAGCTTTCTTT; CDR3 protein: CAIRAGYAEAFF
D gene: .; V gene: TRBV11-2; clone size: few; J gene: TRBJ1-1; CDR3 DNA: TGTGCCAGCAGCTTAGGGAGGGAATACACTGAAGCTTTCTTT; CDR3 protein: CASSLGREYTEAFF
D gene: .; V gene: TRBV25-1; clone size: few; J gene: TRBJ1-1; CDR3 DNA: TGTGCCAGCAGTCCACAGGGAGCGAACACTGAAGCTTTCTTT; CDR3 protein: CASSPQGANTEAFF